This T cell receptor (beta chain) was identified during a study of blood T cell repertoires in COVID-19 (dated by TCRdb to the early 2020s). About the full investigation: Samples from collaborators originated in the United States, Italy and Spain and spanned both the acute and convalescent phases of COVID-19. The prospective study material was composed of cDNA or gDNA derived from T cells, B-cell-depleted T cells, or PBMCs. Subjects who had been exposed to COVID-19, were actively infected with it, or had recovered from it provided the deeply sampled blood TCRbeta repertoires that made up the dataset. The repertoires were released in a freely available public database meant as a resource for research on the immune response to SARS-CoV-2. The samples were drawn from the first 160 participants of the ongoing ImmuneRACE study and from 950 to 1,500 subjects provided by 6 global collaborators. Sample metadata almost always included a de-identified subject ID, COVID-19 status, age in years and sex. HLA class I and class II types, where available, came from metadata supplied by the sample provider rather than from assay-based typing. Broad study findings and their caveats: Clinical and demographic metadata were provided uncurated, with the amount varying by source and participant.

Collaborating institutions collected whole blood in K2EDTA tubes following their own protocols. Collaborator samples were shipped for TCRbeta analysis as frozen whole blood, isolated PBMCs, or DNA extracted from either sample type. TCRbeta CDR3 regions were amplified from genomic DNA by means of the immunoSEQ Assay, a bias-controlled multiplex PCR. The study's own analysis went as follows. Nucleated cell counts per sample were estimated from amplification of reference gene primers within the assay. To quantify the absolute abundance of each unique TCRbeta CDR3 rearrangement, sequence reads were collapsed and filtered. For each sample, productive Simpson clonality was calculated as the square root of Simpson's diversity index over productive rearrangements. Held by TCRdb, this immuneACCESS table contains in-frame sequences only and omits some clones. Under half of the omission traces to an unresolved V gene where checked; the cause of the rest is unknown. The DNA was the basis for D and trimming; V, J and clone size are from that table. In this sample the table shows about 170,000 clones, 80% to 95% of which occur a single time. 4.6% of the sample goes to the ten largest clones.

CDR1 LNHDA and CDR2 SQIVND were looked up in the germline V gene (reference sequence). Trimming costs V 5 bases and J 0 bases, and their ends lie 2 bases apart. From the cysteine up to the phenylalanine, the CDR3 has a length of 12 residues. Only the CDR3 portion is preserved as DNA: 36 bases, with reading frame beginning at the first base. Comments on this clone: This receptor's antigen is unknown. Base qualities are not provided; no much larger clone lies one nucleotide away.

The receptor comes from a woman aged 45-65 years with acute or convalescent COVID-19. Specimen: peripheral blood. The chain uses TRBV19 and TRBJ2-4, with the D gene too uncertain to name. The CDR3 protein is CASSLAKNIQYF. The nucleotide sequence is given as TGTGCCAGTAGTCTAGCCAAAAACATTCAGTACTTC.